A selection of T cell receptor beta chains follows, all from one sample in a study of cytomegalovirus exposure and HLA in healthy donors. Assay used: immunoSEQ multiplex PCR; TCRdb lists only in-frame clones, some missing. The repertoire holds fewer than 150,000 clones, with around 70% as singletons. Sequencing used PBMCs. The source is a woman aged 25 to 45 in good health and CMV-seronegative. Each CDR3 is given with its conserved first and last residue. The order of the fields is clone size, J gene, V gene, D gene, CDR3 protein, CDR3 DNA. The D gene is left open where the match is weak. Clone size, where shown, is once, few, many, or a class for clones that have expanded.

size: .
J: TRBJ1-1
V: TRBV6-1
D: TRBD1
CDR3: CASSEELQGVVGKTEAFF
DNA: TGTGCCAGCAGTGAAGAGCTACAGGGGGTGGTTGGGAAAACTGAAGCTTTCTTT

size: .
J: TRBJ2-5
V: TRBV18
D: .
CDR3: CASSPSLQETQYF
DNA: TGTGCCAGCTCACCATCTCTTCAAGAGACCCAGTACTTC

size: few
J: TRBJ2-7
V: TRBV5-1
D: .
CDR3: CASSLDGSNYEQYF
DNA: TGCGCCAGCAGCTTGGACGGTTCGAACTACGAGCAGTACTTC

size: .
J: TRBJ2-5
V: TRBV4-1
D: TRBD2
CDR3: CASSLTLAGRETQYF
DNA: TGCGCCAGCAGCCTAACACTAGCGGGGCGTGAGACCCAGTACTTC

size: once
J: TRBJ2-5
V: TRBV10-1
D: .
CDR3: CASTPTRREDQETQYF
DNA: TGCGCCAGCACCCCAACCCGGCGGGAAGACCAAGAGACCCAGTACTTC

size: .
J: TRBJ1-1
V: TRBV6-5
D: .
CDR3: CASSYSQNTEAFF
DNA: TGTGCCAGCAGTTACTCACAAAACACTGAAGCTTTCTTT

size: .
J: TRBJ2-1
V: TRBV5-4
D: TRBD2
CDR3: CASSLVGSGGAYNEQFF
DNA: TGTGCCAGCAGCTTGGTGGGTAGCGGGGGGGCCTACAATGAGCAGTTCTTC

size: .
J: TRBJ2-7
V: TRBV28
D: .
CDR3: CASSTGWYEQYF
DNA: TGTGCCAGCAGCACCGGTTGGTACGAGCAGTACTTC

size: .
J: TRBJ1-2
V: TRBV5-6
D: .
CDR3: CASSLDNLYGYTF
DNA: TGTGCCAGCAGCCTGGACAACCTTTATGGCTACACCTTC

size: .
J: TRBJ1-2
V: TRBV7-2
D: .
CDR3: CASSLAVRDGYTF
DNA: TGTGCCAGCAGCTTAGCGGTCAGGGATGGCTACACCTTC

size: .
J: TRBJ2-5
V: TRBV5-1
D: .
CDR3: CASIPPRPSRPRRETQYF
DNA: TGCGCCAGCATCCCTCCGCGCCCCAGCCGTCCCCGGAGGGAGACCCAGTACTTC

size: once
J: TRBJ2-1
V: TRBV30
D: TRBD2
CDR3: CAWSVREGANEQFF
DNA: TGTGCCTGGAGTGTGCGGGAGGGGGCCAATGAGCAGTTCTTC

size: .
J: TRBJ1-5
V: TRBV28
D: .
CDR3: CASSLLAAIQPQHF
DNA: TGTGCCAGCAGTTTATTGGCCGCCATCCAGCCCCAGCATTTT

size: .
J: TRBJ2-5
V: TRBV28
D: .
CDR3: CASSRGIQETQYF
DNA: TGTGCCAGCAGTAGAGGGATTCAGGAGACCCAGTACTTC

size: few
J: TRBJ2-6
V: TRBV5-1
D: TRBD1
CDR3: CASSLAGQGTGANVLTF
DNA: TGCGCCAGCAGCTTGGCCGGACAGGGGACTGGGGCCAACGTCCTGACTTTC

size: once
J: TRBJ2-2
V: TRBV5-1
D: .
CDR3: CASSPALAGYPGELFF
DNA: TGCGCCAGCAGCCCTGCCCTGGCGGGATATCCCGGGGAGCTGTTTTTT

size: .
J: TRBJ2-1
V: TRBV19
D: TRBD2
CDR3: CASKLRLAGAGEQFF
DNA: TGTGCCAGTAAACTCCGACTAGCGGGCGCCGGTGAGCAGTTCTTC

size: .
J: TRBJ2-3
V: TRBV19
D: TRBD2
CDR3: CASRGVAGVGTDTQYF
DNA: TGTGCCTCTCGCGGAGTAGCGGGAGTTGGCACAGATACGCAGTATTTT

size: .
J: TRBJ2-1
V: TRBV9
D: .
CDR3: CASRAPAGDEQFF
DNA: TGTGCCAGCAGGGCTCCAGCAGGTGATGAGCAGTTCTTC

size: .
J: TRBJ2-1
V: TRBV19
D: TRBD2
CDR3: CASSKPGTSGRHEQFF
DNA: TGTGCCAGTAGTAAGCCCGGGACTAGCGGGAGACATGAGCAGTTCTTC

size: .
J: TRBJ2-5
V: TRBV5-4
D: TRBD1
CDR3: CASSSGGQGVKTQYF
DNA: TGTGCCAGCAGCTCGGGGGGACAGGGCGTGAAGACCCAGTACTTC

size: .
J: TRBJ2-4
V: TRBV19
D: TRBD1
CDR3: CASSPRPGQLFGAKNIQYF
DNA: TGTGCCAGTAGTCCGCGGCCGGGACAGCTCTTCGGAGCCAAAAACATTCAGTACTTC

size: .
J: TRBJ2-4
V: TRBV5-1
D: TRBD2
CDR3: CASNPSGGVSGVDIQYF
DNA: TGCGCCAGCAATCCTAGCGGGGGAGTGTCGGGCGTGGACATTCAGTACTTC

size: few
J: TRBJ1-1
V: TRBV6-1
D: TRBD1
CDR3: CASIMDRVGTEAFF
DNA: TGTGCCAGCATTATGGACAGGGTCGGCACTGAAGCTTTCTTT

size: .
J: TRBJ2-3
V: TRBV27
D: TRBD2
CDR3: CASSLYASGGAADTQYF
DNA: TGTGCCAGCAGTTTATACGCTAGCGGGGGGGCCGCAGATACGCAGTATTTT

size: .
J: TRBJ2-3
V: TRBV27
D: TRBD2
CDR3: CASRPLAGSTDTQYF
DNA: TGTGCCAGCAGACCACTAGCGGGGTCCACAGATACGCAGTATTTT

size: .
J: TRBJ1-6
V: TRBV18
D: TRBD1
CDR3: CASSLRDRDSPLHF
DNA: TGTGCCAGCTCGCTCCGGGACAGAGATTCACCCCTCCACTTT

size: .
J: TRBJ1-2
V: TRBV18
D: .
CDR3: CASSTSDSSGGYTF
DNA: TGTGCCAGCTCTACCAGTGACAGCTCGGGTGGCTACACCTTC

size: .
J: TRBJ2-7
V: TRBV19
D: .
CDR3: CASSMGTYEQYF
DNA: TGTGCCAGTAGTATGGGCACCTACGAGCAGTACTTC

size: .
J: TRBJ2-6
V: TRBV14
D: TRBD2
CDR3: CASSLVAGPFSGANVLTF
DNA: TGTGCCAGCAGCCTTGTAGCGGGCCCCTTTTCTGGGGCCAACGTCCTGACTTTC

size: .
J: TRBJ1-1
V: TRBV9
D: .
CDR3: CASSPQTGNTEAFF
DNA: TGTGCCAGCAGCCCGCAAACAGGGAACACTGAAGCTTTCTTT

size: .
J: TRBJ2-3
V: TRBV9
D: TRBD1
CDR3: CASSVGLSGRGRADTQYF
DNA: TGTGCCAGCAGCGTAGGACTCAGTGGCAGGGGGCGCGCAGATACGCAGTATTTT

size: .
J: TRBJ1-5
V: TRBV6-1
D: .
CDR3: CASSESGFEGQPQHF
DNA: TGTGCCAGCAGTGAAAGCGGCTTTGAGGGACAGCCCCAGCATTTT

size: .
J: TRBJ1-2
V: TRBV10-3
D: .
CDR3: CAALGQASNYGYTF
DNA: TGTGCCGCCCTGGGCCAGGCCTCTAACTATGGCTACACCTTC

size: .
J: TRBJ1-4
V: TRBV5-1
D: .
CDR3: CASSLTGLNEKLFF
DNA: TGCGCCAGCAGCTTGACAGGGCTGAATGAAAAACTGTTTTTT

size: few
J: TRBJ2-3
V: TRBV2
D: .
CDR3: CASRPDTFTQYF
DNA: TGTGCCAGCAGGCCGGACACCTTTACGCAGTATTTT

size: once
J: TRBJ2-7
V: TRBV11-2
D: .
CDR3: CASSGRSPEQYF
DNA: TGTGCCAGCAGCGGAAGGAGTCCCGAGCAGTACTTC

size: once
J: TRBJ1-4
V: TRBV28
D: TRBD1
CDR3: CASSSGQGMSEKLFF
DNA: TGTGCCAGCAGTTCGGGACAGGGTATGAGTGAAAAACTGTTTTTT

size: .
J: TRBJ2-5
V: TRBV29-1
D: .
CDR3: CSVEGKGGETQYF
DNA: TGCAGCGTTGAAGGGAAAGGCGGGGAGACCCAGTACTTC

size: .
J: TRBJ2-7
V: TRBV30
D: .
CDR3: CAWSRQGIEQYF
DNA: TGTGCCTGGAGTCGGCAGGGGATCGAGCAGTACTTC

size: .
J: TRBJ1-5
V: TRBV30
D: .
CDR3: CAWSPQGHQPQHF
DNA: TGTGCCTGGAGCCCACAGGGACATCAGCCCCAGCATTTT

size: .
J: TRBJ2-5
V: TRBV10-3
D: TRBD2
CDR3: CAISGGTSPETQYF
DNA: TGTGCCATCAGTGGGGGGACTAGCCCAGAGACCCAGTACTTC

size: .
J: TRBJ2-6
V: TRBV28
D: .
CDR3: CASSFKGFVAGANVLTF
DNA: TGTGCCAGCAGTTTTAAGGGGTTTGTCGCTGGGGCCAACGTCCTGACTTTC

size: .
J: TRBJ1-1
V: TRBV2
D: TRBD1
CDR3: CASRGTGGMNTEAFF
DNA: TGTGCCAGCCGCGGGACAGGAGGGATGAACACTGAAGCTTTCTTT

size: few
J: TRBJ1-3
V: TRBV5-5
D: .
CDR3: CASSLDGLSGNTIYF
DNA: TGTGCCAGCAGCCTTGACGGACTCTCTGGAAACACCATATATTTT

size: .
J: TRBJ1-1
V: TRBV11-1
D: .
CDR3: CASSRGLHEAFF
DNA: TGTGCCAGCAGCAGGGGACTGCATGAAGCTTTCTTT

size: .
J: TRBJ2-7
V: TRBV28
D: TRBD1
CDR3: CASSLTDRDRQYF
DNA: TGTGCCAGCAGTTTAACAGACCGGGACAGACAGTACTTC

size: once
J: TRBJ2-7
V: TRBV7-2
D: .
CDR3: CASSYGLAVYEQYF
DNA: TGTGCCAGCAGTTACGGCTTAGCGGTATACGAGCAGTACTTC